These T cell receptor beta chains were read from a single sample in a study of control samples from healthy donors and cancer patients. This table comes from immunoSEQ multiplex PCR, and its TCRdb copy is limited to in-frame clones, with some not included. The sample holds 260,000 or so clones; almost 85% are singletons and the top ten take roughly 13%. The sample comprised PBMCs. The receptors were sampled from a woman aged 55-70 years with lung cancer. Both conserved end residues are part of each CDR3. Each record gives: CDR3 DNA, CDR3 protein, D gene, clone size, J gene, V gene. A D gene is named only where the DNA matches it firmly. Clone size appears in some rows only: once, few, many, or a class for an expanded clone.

CDR3 DNA: TGTGCCAGTAGTCCCATCCTACTCCGGGACAGGGTTACCGGGGAGCTGTTTTTT
CDR3 protein: CASSPILLRDRVTGELFF
D gene: TRBD1
clone size: .
J gene: TRBJ2-2
V gene: TRBV19

CDR3 DNA: TGCAGTGTCAAATCCGGCGGGGAGCTGTTTTTT
CDR3 protein: CSVKSGGELFF
D gene: .
clone size: .
J gene: TRBJ2-2
V gene: TRBV20-1

CDR3 DNA: TGTGCCATCAGCGAGTTGGACAGGGGCGCCTACGAGCAGTACTTC
CDR3 protein: CAISELDRGAYEQYF
D gene: TRBD1
clone size: .
J gene: TRBJ2-7
V gene: TRBV10-3

CDR3 DNA: TGTGCTAGTGGTCGACTAGCGGGACAAGAGACCCAGTACTTC
CDR3 protein: CASGRLAGQETQYF
D gene: TRBD2
clone size: .
J gene: TRBJ2-5
V gene: TRBV12-5

CDR3 DNA: TGTGCCAGCAGCCAAGGTTGGCTAGCGGGAGGCGCCGAGACCCAGTACTTC
CDR3 protein: CASSQGWLAGGAETQYF
D gene: TRBD2
clone size: .
J gene: TRBJ2-5
V gene: TRBV7-2

CDR3 DNA: TGTGCCAGCAGTTTCGGGGTAGGGTATGGCTACACCTTC
CDR3 protein: CASSFGVGYGYTF
D gene: .
clone size: .
J gene: TRBJ1-2
V gene: TRBV27

CDR3 DNA: TGCGCCAGCAGCAACGGCCAGGGAAACATTCAGTACTTC
CDR3 protein: CASSNGQGNIQYF
D gene: .
clone size: once
J gene: TRBJ2-4
V gene: TRBV23-1

CDR3 DNA: TGTGCCAGCAGTGTCTCCCCAGTGGGGGACACTGAAGCTTTCTTT
CDR3 protein: CASSVSPVGDTEAFF
D gene: .
clone size: .
J gene: TRBJ1-1
V gene: TRBV9

CDR3 DNA: TGTGCCAGCAGTCCGGCGTGGGGATCCCAAAGCTACGAGCAGTACTTC
CDR3 protein: CASSPAWGSQSYEQYF
D gene: .
clone size: once
J gene: TRBJ2-7
V gene: TRBV3-1/TRBV3-2

CDR3 DNA: TGTGCCAGCAGCGACAGGGGGCGCGGATATGAAAAACTGTTTTTT
CDR3 protein: CASSDRGRGYEKLFF
D gene: TRBD1
clone size: .
J gene: TRBJ1-4
V gene: TRBV7-8

CDR3 DNA: TGCGCCAGCAGCCTGTACATGGAGACAGGGGCTAATTCCTACGAGCAGTACTTC
CDR3 protein: CASSLYMETGANSYEQYF
D gene: TRBD1
clone size: once
J gene: TRBJ2-7
V gene: TRBV4-1

CDR3 DNA: TGTGCCAGCTCACCAGACCTTCAGTTCTATGGCTACACCTTC
CDR3 protein: CASSPDLQFYGYTF
D gene: .
clone size: .
J gene: TRBJ1-2
V gene: TRBV18

CDR3 DNA: TGTGCCAGCTCACCCCAGACAGGAGCTAACTATGGCTACACCTTC
CDR3 protein: CASSPQTGANYGYTF
D gene: .
clone size: .
J gene: TRBJ1-2
V gene: TRBV18

CDR3 DNA: TGTGCCAGCAACCTGGACAGGGCCTATAATTCACCCCTCCACTTT
CDR3 protein: CASNLDRAYNSPLHF
D gene: TRBD1
clone size: few
J gene: TRBJ1-6
V gene: TRBV11-2

CDR3 DNA: TGTGCCAGCAGTGAATATGCCTACAGGGGGCTCGGATACGAGCAGTACTTC
CDR3 protein: CASSEYAYRGLGYEQYF
D gene: TRBD1
clone size: .
J gene: TRBJ2-7
V gene: TRBV6-1

CDR3 DNA: TGTGCCATCAGCGCCTCCGGGAAAGATGGCTACACCTTC
CDR3 protein: CAISASGKDGYTF
D gene: .
clone size: .
J gene: TRBJ1-2
V gene: TRBV10-3

CDR3 DNA: TGTGCCAGCTCCCCAAGGAGGGGACGATCTGAAGCTTTCTTT
CDR3 protein: CASSPRRGRSEAFF
D gene: .
clone size: .
J gene: TRBJ1-1
V gene: TRBV28